Below are 14 T cell receptor beta chains sequenced from a single sample in a study of a mutant IDH1 vaccine in newly diagnosed glioma. The sample's time point: week 47, end of study. Vaccine doses each comprised 300 ug of mutant IDH1 20-mer peptide, with topical imiquimod. Measured with immunoSEQ multiplex PCR; TCRdb has only the in-frame clones, and not every one. The sample contains some 87,000 clones, more than 80% of which appear only once. Their cognate antigens are unknown. This material consisted of PBMCs, taken from a glioma patient whose treatment included an IDH1 peptide vaccine. The source is a man aged 40-50 years with glioma.

The rearrangement links TRBV6-5 to TRBJ2-3; the match to TRBD2 covers 11 bases. The CDR3 length is 14 residues. The germline CDR1 and CDR2 sequences are MNHEY and SVGAGI. V shed 4 bases, J shed 7 bases, and the junction held 4 bases outside the gene matches. The CDR3 region has the DNA TGTGCCAGCAGTTTAGCGGGGGGGGTCAATACGCAGTATTTT. This translates into CASSLAGGVNTQYF.

The V call is TRBV30, the J call TRBJ2-5, with D uncertain. V was pared by 0 bases and J by 5 bases, with 10 bases between. This CDR3 has 13 residues. In germline, CDR1 is GTSNPN, CDR2 SVGIG (reference sequence). In DNA form, the CDR3 reads TGTGCCTGGAGTGTCGTGGTGGGCGAGACCCAGTACTTC. Translating it yields CAWSVVVGETQYF.

The chain combines TRBV6-5 with TRBJ1-6; D is ambiguous. V lost 2 bases to trimming and J lost 0 bases, with 5 bases between them. This CDR3 is 15 amino acids long. Per germline, CDR1 MNHEY and CDR2 SVGAGI. CDR3 in amino acids: CASSYRSSYNSPLHF. CDR3 nucleotides: TGTGCCAGCAGTTACAGGAGCTCCTATAATTCACCCCTCCACTTT.

The genes are TRBV6-1 and TRBJ2-1, with 8 bases identical to TRBD2. V was pared by 1 base and J by 4 bases, with 3 bases of the junction left unmatched. CDR3 length equals 15 residues. Germline lookup yields CDR1 MNHNS and CDR2 SASEGT. In DNA form, the CDR3 reads TGTGCCAGCAGTGAAGAAGGCGGGAGGTACAATGAGCAGTTCTTC. Translating gives CASSEEGGRYNEQFF.

This chain joins TRBV11-3 and TRBJ2-1; 13 bases agree with TRBD2. There are 15 residues in the CDR3. V shed 1 base, J shed 6 bases, and the junction held 0 bases outside the gene matches. Germline CDR1 is SGHNT and CDR2 is YENEEA. CDR3 DNA sequence: TGTGCCAGCAGCTTAGGGACTAGCGGGGGCAATGAGCAGTTCTTC. Encoded protein: CASSLGTSGGNEQFF.

The rearrangement links TRBV27 to TRBJ1-4; 8 bases agree with TRBD1. The CDR3 is 13 amino acids. Trimming at V came to 4 bases and at J to 6 bases, leaving 1 base not matched to a gene. Germline V CDR1 and CDR2: MNHEY, SMNVEV (reference sequence). CDR3 nucleotide sequence: TGTGCCAGCAGTTACAGGGGGTATGAAAAACTGTTTTTT. Its translation is CASSYRGYEKLFF.

This sequence joins TRBV18 and TRBJ1-6, with a possible D match to TRBD1 (5 bases). Trimming removed 3 bases at V and 0 bases at J, with 9 bases between. The germline V gene encodes CDR1 KGHSH and CDR2 LQKENI. The CDR3 has 16 amino acids. CDR3 bases: TGTGCCAGCTCACCCACAGGAGACTCCTATAATTCACCCCTCCACTTT. Translating it yields CASSPTGDSYNSPLHF. The full variable domain, with the rest looked up from reference TRBV18 and TRBJ1-6, is NAGVMQNPRHLVRRRGQEARLRCSPMKGHSHVYWYRQLPEEGLKFMVYLQKENIIDESGMPKERFSAEFPKEGPSILRIQQVVRGDSAAYFCASSPTGDSYNSPLHFGNGTRLTVT.

This chain links TRBV13 with TRBJ2-3, with D possibly TRBD2 on 5 matching bases. Trimming took off 5 bases at V and 1 base at J, with 13 bases between the two ends. This CDR3 is 15 amino acids long. The V gene's germline CDR1 is PRHDT and CDR2 FYEKMQ (reference sequence). The CDR3 reads CASSPRAGGTDTQYF. DNA for the CDR3: TGTGCCAGCAGCCCCCGGGCCGGGGGCACAGATACGCAGTATTTT.

The chain carries TRBV28 and TRBJ2-7; no clear D. CDR1 and CDR2 (germline): MDHEN, SYDVKM. V was shortened by 3 bases and J by 0 bases, with 6 bases between the two germline ends. The CDR3 has 13 residues. The CDR3 region is CASSLGSSYEQYF. DNA of the CDR3: TGTGCCAGCAGTTTGGGCAGCTCCTACGAGCAGTACTTC. Full variable domain (outside the CDR3, taken from reference TRBV28 and TRBJ2-7): DVKVTQSSRYLVKRTGEKVFLECVQDMDHENMFWYRQDPGLGLRLIYFSYDVKMKEKGDIPEGYSVSREKKERFSLILESASTNQTSMYLCASSLGSSYEQYFGPGTRLTVT.

In this sample, this clone turned up a few times. The chain joins TRBV19 to TRBJ1-3; D is ambiguous. V lost 7 bases and J lost 0, with 10 bases in between. CDR3 length equals 14 residues. Germline V gene lookup returns CDR1 LNHDA and CDR2 SQIVND (reference sequence). The CDR3 region is CASIPQSSGNTIYF. The CDR3 region has the DNA TGTGCCAGTATTCCCCAGAGCTCTGGAAACACCATATATTTT.

The chain is built from TRBV7-2 and TRBJ1-2; weak D call: TRBD1 (6 bases). Trimming took 6 bases from V and 1 from J, leaving 9 bases between them. There are 13 residues in the CDR3. CDR1 and CDR2 (germline): SGHTA, FQGNSA. The CDR3 reads CASSNRVNYGYTF. Here the CDR3 DNA reads TGTGCCAGCAGTAACAGGGTTAACTATGGCTACACCTTC.

The rearrangement joins TRBV19 to TRBJ2-7, with 11 bases lining up with TRBD1. With V trimmed by 3 bases and J by 5 bases, 9 bases remained unmatched. The length of the CDR3 is 16 residues. Germline V CDR1 and CDR2: LNHDA, SQIVND (reference sequence). CDR3 region: CASSIRRDRGFHEQYF. The CDR3 nucleotides read TGTGCCAGTAGTATCCGCCGGGACAGGGGGTTCCACGAGCAGTACTTC.

CDR3 DNA: TGCAGCGTTGCGACCTCTAACTATGGCTACACCTTC. As protein: CSVATSNYGYTF. This sequence joins TRBV29-1 and TRBJ1-2; D is unresolved. CDR3 length equals 12 residues. Germline CDR1 is SQVTM and CDR2 is ANQGSEA. V dropped 4 bases and J dropped 0 bases, with 6 bases sitting between them.

This CDR3 reads CASSQPNLQAINTEAFF. DNA for the CDR3: TGCGCCAGCAGCCAACCCAACCTACAGGCGATAAACACTGAAGCTTTCTTT. The V gene is TRBV4-1, the J gene TRBJ1-1; possibly TRBD1 for D (5 bases). The CDR3 is made up of 17 amino acids. Germline-derived CDR1 and CDR2 are MGHRA and YSYEKL. V was cut by 2 bases and J by 2 bases, with 18 bases left in between.